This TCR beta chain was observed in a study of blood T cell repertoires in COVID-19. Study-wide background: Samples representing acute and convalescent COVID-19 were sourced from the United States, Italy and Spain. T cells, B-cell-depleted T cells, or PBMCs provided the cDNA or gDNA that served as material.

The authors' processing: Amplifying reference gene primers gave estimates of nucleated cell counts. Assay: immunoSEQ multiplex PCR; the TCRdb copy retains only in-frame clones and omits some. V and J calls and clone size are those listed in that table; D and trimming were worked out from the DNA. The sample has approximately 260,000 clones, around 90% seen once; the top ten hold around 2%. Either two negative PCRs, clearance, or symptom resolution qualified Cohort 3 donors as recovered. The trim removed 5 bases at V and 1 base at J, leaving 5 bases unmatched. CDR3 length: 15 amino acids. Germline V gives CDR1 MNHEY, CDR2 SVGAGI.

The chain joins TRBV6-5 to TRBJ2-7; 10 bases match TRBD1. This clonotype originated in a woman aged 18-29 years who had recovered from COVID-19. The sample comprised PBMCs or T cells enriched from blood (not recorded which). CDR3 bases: TGTGCCAGCAGTAGAGGGACAGGGGATTCCTACGAGCAGTACTTC. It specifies CASSRGTGDSYEQYF.